This entry lists 27 T cell receptor beta chains sequenced from one sample in a study of siplizumab effects on memory and regulatory T cells. Repertoires were generated with immunoSEQ multiplex PCR, while TCRdb's copy carries only in-frame clones and drops some. This table holds about 110,000 clones, about nine tenths found once. The sample taken for sequencing was CD4+ T cells sorted from blood. All receptors derive from a human donor in good health.

J is TRBJ1-1 and V is TRBV5-4; possible D gene TRBD1, 5 bases. V was shortened by 3 bases and J by 4 bases, with 13 bases between the two germline ends. Germline V gene sequence: CDR1 SGHNT, CDR2 YYREEE (reference sequence). CDR3 size: 14 residues. CDR3 loop: CASSSGSGVTEAFF. Written as DNA, the CDR3 is TGTGCCAGCAGCTCAGGGTCGGGAGTCACTGAAGCTTTCTTT.

The chain uses TRBV2 and TRBJ1-2; the D gene is possibly TRBD1 (5 bases). V was clipped by 3 bases and J by 2 bases, with 7 bases between them. The V gene's germline CDR1 is SNHLY and CDR2 FYNNEI. This CDR3 is 13 amino acids long. CDR3 sequence (DNA): TGTGCCAGCAGTGAGACAGCGAACTATGGCTACACCTTC. Amino acids: CASSETANYGYTF.

This sequence joins TRBV18 and TRBJ2-7, with D hard to call. The CDR3 is made up of 13 amino acids. CDR1 and CDR2 (germline): KGHSH, LQKENI. Trimming shortened V by 0 bases and J by 2 bases, and 5 bases separated the two germline ends. The CDR3 nucleotides are TGTGCCAGCTCACCACCGACCCCCTACGAGCAGTACTTC. Translating gives CASSPPTPYEQYF.

A single count supports this clone. This chain joins TRBV27 and TRBJ1-4; possibly TRBD1 for D (5 bases). This CDR3 is 15 amino acids long. V gave up 4 bases and J gave up 6 bases, with 15 bases separating them. From germline, CDR1 is MNHEY and CDR2 SMNVEV (reference sequence). The CDR3: CASSSQAPGYEKLFF. CDR3 sequence (DNA): TGTGCCAGCAGTTCACAGGCCCCCGGATATGAAAAACTGTTTTTT.

The gene calls are TRBV15 and TRBJ2-7; the D call may be TRBD1 or TRBD2 (6 bases each). CDR3 length equals 15 residues. CDR1 is LNHNV, CDR2 YYDKDF, per germline (reference sequence). The V gene lost 0 bases and the J gene lost 6 bases, with 15 bases spanning the gap. DNA of the CDR3: TGTGCCACCAGCAGAGATCGGACACCGGGGGCCGAGCAGTACTTC. Translated, it gives CATSRDRTPGAEQYF. The variable domain in full, with the rest retrieved from reference TRBV15 and TRBJ2-7, is DAMVIQNPRYQVTQFGKPVTLSCSQTLNHNVMYWYQQKSSQAPKLLFHYYDKDFNNEADTPDNFQSRRPNTSFCFLDIRSPGLGDTAMYLCATSRDRTPGAEQYFGPGTRLTVT.

This chain joins TRBV7-9 and TRBJ1-2, with 8 bases that match TRBD1. J gave up 4 bases and V 5 bases, and 9 bases lay outside the gene matches. Germline V CDR1 and CDR2: SEHNR, FQNEAQ (reference sequence). CDR3 size: 15 residues. CDR3 sequence: CASSGRTGRGYGYTF. The CDR3, as DNA: TGTGCCAGCAGCGGAAGGACAGGGCGCGGCTATGGCTACACCTTC.

This clone was seen a few times. V is TRBV6-5 and J is TRBJ1-6; 8 bases align to TRBD1. CDR3 length: 13 amino acids. Germline values: CDR1 MNHEY, CDR2 SVGAGI. J was trimmed by 11 bases and V by 8 bases; bases with no gene match: 8. CDR3 DNA sequence: TGTGCCAGCCGAGGACAGGGTTACCCACCCCTCCACTTT. It encodes CASRGQGYPPLHF.

The chain links TRBV6-1 to TRBJ2-3; D remains unclear. Germline values: CDR1 MNHNS, CDR2 SASEGT. The CDR3 consists of 14 residues. Deletions cut 8 bases from V and 0 bases from J, with 12 bases between. CDR3 protein: CASAPTRSTDTQYF. The CDR3 nucleotides are TGTGCCAGCGCTCCGACCAGGAGCACAGATACGCAGTATTTT.

J is TRBJ2-7 and V is TRBV2, with D unresolved. Germline CDR1 is SNHLY and CDR2 is FYNNEI. The CDR3 contains 13 residues. Trimming took off 5 bases at V and 0 bases at J, with 8 bases between the two ends. CDR3 nucleotide sequence: TGTGCCAGCAGTTCCGTGTTCTCCTACGAGCAGTACTTC. Translation gives CASSSVFSYEQYF.

This chain connects TRBV19 to TRBJ1-1; perhaps TRBD1 as D (5 bases). CDR1 and CDR2 (germline): LNHDA, SQIVND (reference sequence). The CDR3 is 13 amino acids. V was clipped by 4 bases and J by 0 bases, with 6 bases between them. The CDR3 loop reads CASSKQVNTEAFF. The CDR3 nucleotides read TGTGCCAGTAGTAAACAGGTGAACACTGAAGCTTTCTTT.

This clone occurred a few times. The chain carries TRBV7-9 and TRBJ2-1; TRBD2 matches 7 bases. The junction had 8 bases not matched to a gene; V was cut back by 5 bases and J by 7 bases. Per the germline V gene, CDR1 is SEHNR and CDR2 is FQNEAQ (reference sequence). This CDR3 is 14 amino acids long. CDR3 residues: CASSARLAVNEQFF. The CDR3 DNA sequence: TGTGCCAGCAGCGCCCGCCTAGCGGTAAATGAGCAGTTCTTC.

This sequence joins TRBV11-2 and TRBJ2-7; D is unclear. The ends were cut back, 6 bases at V and 9 bases at J, with 12 bases in the middle. The CDR3 loop spans 11 amino acids. Germline CDR1 reads SGHAT; CDR2 reads FQNNGV. CDR3 residues: CASSDRPVQYF. CDR3 sequence (DNA): TGTGCCAGCAGTGATCGCCCGGTGCAGTACTTC.

This clone appeared once. The chain combines TRBV28 with TRBJ2-1; a weak D match, TRBD1 (6 bases). The CDR3 sequence is 13 residues long. Trimming cost V 7 bases and J 8 bases, with 15 bases left between them. Germline CDR1 reads MDHEN; CDR2 reads SYDVKM. For the CDR3, the DNA is TGTGCCAGCACCCTAGGGGGACGATATGAGCAGTTCTTC. Protein product: CASTLGGRYEQFF.

The chain employs TRBV5-6 and TRBJ2-2, with 8 bases matching TRBD1. The CDR3 loop spans 15 amino acids. J lost 6 bases, V lost 5 bases, and 9 bases had no gene match. Per the germline V gene, CDR1 is SGHDT and CDR2 is YYEEEE. The CDR3 reads CASRITGGSPGELFF. CDR3 DNA: TGTGCCAGCAGGATAACAGGGGGAAGCCCCGGGGAGCTGTTTTTT. Filled out from reference TRBV5-6 and TRBJ2-2, the complete variable domain reads DAGVTQSPTHLIKTRGQQVTLRCSPKSGHDTVSWYQQALGQGPQFIFQYYEEEERQRGNFPDRFSGHQFPNYSSELNVNALLLGDSALYLCASRITGGSPGELFFGEGSRLTVL.

This clone occurred once. The chain carries TRBV10-3 and TRBJ1-2, with no clear D. Germline V gene data show CDR1 as ENHRY and CDR2 as SYGVKD. The CDR3 is made up of 13 amino acids. V lost 4 bases, J lost 3 bases, and 9 bases lay in between. CDR3 sequence reads: CAISVGSYYGYTF. CDR3 in DNA: TGTGCCATCAGTGTCGGGAGCTACTATGGCTACACCTTC.

Only one count was recorded for this clone. The J gene is TRBJ2-3, the V gene TRBV9, with 14 positions matching TRBD2. The CDR3 totals 18 residues. From germline, CDR1 is SGDLS and CDR2 YYNGEE. The ends lost 0 bases at V and 3 bases at J; junction bases unmatched: 6. The CDR3 reads CASSVGLAGGSATDTQYF. The CDR3 DNA sequence: TGTGCCAGCAGCGTAGGACTAGCGGGAGGGTCGGCGACAGATACGCAGTATTTT.

The chain carries TRBV29-1 and TRBJ2-5; 7 bases are a match to TRBD1. CDR3 length: 12 residues. Germline-derived CDR1 and CDR2 are SQVTM and ANQGSEA. J was trimmed by 3 bases and V by 7 bases; bases with no gene match: 5. The CDR3 region is CSAGTVKETQYF. CDR3 nucleotides: TGCAGCGCCGGGACAGTTAAAGAGACCCAGTACTTC.

This clone is a singleton in its sample. V and J are TRBV2 and TRBJ2-3; tentatively, D is TRBD1 or TRBD2 (6 bases each). Germline lookup yields CDR1 SNHLY and CDR2 FYNNEI. The CDR3 totals 14 residues. V lost 10 bases and J lost 3, with 17 bases in between. The CDR3: CATNREASTDTQYF. The CDR3, as DNA: TGTGCCACTAACAGGGAGGCGAGTACAGATACGCAGTATTTT.

This clone was counted a single time. This rearrangement joins TRBV11-1 to TRBJ1-2, with D perhaps TRBD1 (6 bases). CDR1 is SGHAT, CDR2 FQDESV, per germline (reference sequence). Trimming took off 1 base at V and 5 bases at J, with 11 bases between the two ends. The CDR3 runs to 14 residues. CDR3 region: CASSLDGTHYGYTF. The CDR3 nucleotides are TGTGCCAGCAGCTTAGACGGGACACATTATGGCTACACCTTC.

The V call is TRBV19, the J call TRBJ1-1, with D unclear. V dropped 5 bases and J dropped 0 bases, with 13 bases sitting between them. Looked up from germline, CDR1 is LNHDA and CDR2 is SQIVND (reference sequence). This CDR3 spans 15 amino acids. CDR3 in amino acids: CASSPHSVVNTEAFF. CDR3 in DNA: TGTGCCAGTAGTCCCCATTCTGTTGTGAACACTGAAGCTTTCTTT. The full variable domain, completed using reference TRBV19 and TRBJ1-1, is DGGITQSPKYLFRKEGQNVTLSCEQNLNHDAMYWYRQDPGQGLRLIYYSQIVNDFQKGDIAEGYSVSREKKESFPLTVTSAQKNPTAFYLCASSPHSVVNTEAFFGQGTRLTVV.

V is TRBV5-1 and J is TRBJ1-3, with 7 bases lining up with TRBD1. V was clipped by 4 bases and J by 0 bases; unmatched bases: 4. Germline loops: CDR1 SGHRS, CDR2 YFSETQ. This CDR3 comprises 15 residues. The CDR3 DNA reads as TGCGCCAGCAGCGCGGGACAGAGCTCTGGAAACACCATATATTTT. It yields the protein CASSAGQSSGNTIYF.

The V gene is TRBV10-1, the J gene TRBJ2-7, with D perhaps TRBD1 or TRBD2 (5 bases each). Germline loops: CDR1 WNHNN, CDR2 SYGVQD (reference sequence). This CDR3 has 13 amino acids. Trimming left V 5 bases short and J 5 bases short, with 13 bases between. The CDR3 coding sequence is TGCGCCAGCAGTAGGACATTGGGGGACGAGCAGTACTTC. Its protein product is CASSRTLGDEQYF.

This sequence joins TRBV4-2 and TRBJ2-5; 8 bases are a match to TRBD2. With 3 bases clipped from V and 5 bases from J, the junction kept 14 bases outside the gene matches. CDR1 LGHNA and CDR2 YNFKEQ come from the germline V gene. The CDR3 is 17 residues long. The CDR3 region is CASSQTAGATLVETQYF. The DNA of the CDR3 is TGTGCCAGCAGCCAGACAGCGGGGGCAACGCTTGTCGAGACCCAGTACTTC.

The chain employs TRBV6-6 and TRBJ2-7, with a weak D call TRBD1 (6 bases). With 1 base removed from V and 1 base from J, the gap between germline ends came to 11 bases. The CDR3 contains 15 residues. The germline V gene has CDR1 MNHNY and CDR2 SVGAGI (reference sequence). CDR3 DNA: TGTGCCAGCAGTTACTACACAGGGTCGTCCTACGAGCAGTACTTC. Its protein product is CASSYYTGSSYEQYF.

The chain uses TRBV16 and TRBJ1-2, with 8 bases aligning to TRBD1. V shed 3 bases, J shed 3 bases, and the junction held 0 bases outside the gene matches. The CDR3 loop spans 13 amino acids. Per the germline V gene, CDR1 is KGHSY and CDR2 is FQNENV. The CDR3 DNA reads TGTGCCAGCAGCCAGGACAGGGACTATGGCTACACCTTC. Translating gives CASSQDRDYGYTF.

This chain uses TRBV5-1 with TRBJ1-2, with 7 bases that match TRBD1. The CDR3 runs to 13 residues. V trimming: 0 bases; J trimming: 4 bases; junction bases outside the gene matches: 0. Germline CDR1 reads SGHRS; CDR2 reads YFSETQ. In DNA, the CDR3 is TGCGCCAGCAGCTTGGACAGGGGCTATGGCTACACCTTC. Protein sequence: CASSLDRGYGYTF.

This CDR3 is CASSLGAMNTEAFF. The DNA for the CDR3 is TGTGCCAGCAGTTTAGGGGCGATGAACACTGAAGCTTTCTTT. This chain connects TRBV28 to TRBJ1-1, with D tentatively TRBD1 (5 bases). CDR3 size: 14 residues. Trimming stripped 2 bases from V and 0 bases from J, with 7 bases between. Per the germline V gene, CDR1 is MDHEN and CDR2 is SYDVKM.